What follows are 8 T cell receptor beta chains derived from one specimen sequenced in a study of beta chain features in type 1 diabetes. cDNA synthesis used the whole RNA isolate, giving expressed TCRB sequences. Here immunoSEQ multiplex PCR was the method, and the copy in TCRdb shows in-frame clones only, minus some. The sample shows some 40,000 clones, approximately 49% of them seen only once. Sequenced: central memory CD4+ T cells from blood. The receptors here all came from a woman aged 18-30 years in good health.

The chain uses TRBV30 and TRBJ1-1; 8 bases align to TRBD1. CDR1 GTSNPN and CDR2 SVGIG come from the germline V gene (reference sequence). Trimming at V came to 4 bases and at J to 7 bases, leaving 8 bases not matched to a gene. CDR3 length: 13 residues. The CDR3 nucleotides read TGTGCCTGGAATAAACAGGGGGATGGTGAAGCTTTCTTT. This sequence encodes CAWNKQGDGEAFF. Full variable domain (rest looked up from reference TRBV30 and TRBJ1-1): SQTIHQWPATLVQPVGSPLSLECTVEGTSNPNLYWYRQAAGRGLQLLFYSVGIGQISSEVPQNLSASRPQDRQFILSSKKLLLSDSGFYLCAWNKQGDGEAFFGQGTRLTVV.

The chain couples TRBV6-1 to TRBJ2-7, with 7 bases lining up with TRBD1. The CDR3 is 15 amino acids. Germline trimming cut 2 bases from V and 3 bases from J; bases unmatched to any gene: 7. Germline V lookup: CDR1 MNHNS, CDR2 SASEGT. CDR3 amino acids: CASSEIWDSFYEQYF. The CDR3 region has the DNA TGTGCCAGCAGTGAAATTTGGGACAGTTTCTACGAGCAGTACTTC.

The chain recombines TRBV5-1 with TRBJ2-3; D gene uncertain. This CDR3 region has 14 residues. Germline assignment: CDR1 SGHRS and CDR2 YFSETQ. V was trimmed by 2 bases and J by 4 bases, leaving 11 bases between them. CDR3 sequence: CASSFQEVADTQYF. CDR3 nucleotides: TGCGCCAGCAGCTTTCAAGAGGTGGCAGATACGCAGTATTTT.

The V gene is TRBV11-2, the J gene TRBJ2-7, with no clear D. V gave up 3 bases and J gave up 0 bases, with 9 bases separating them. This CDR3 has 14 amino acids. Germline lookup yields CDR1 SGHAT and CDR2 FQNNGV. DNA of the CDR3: TGTGCCAGCAGCTTTGGTCAGAACTCCTACGAGCAGTACTTC. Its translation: CASSFGQNSYEQYF. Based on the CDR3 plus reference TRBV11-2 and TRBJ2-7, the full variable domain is EAGVAQSPRYKIIEKRQSVAFWCNPISGHATLYWYQQILGQGPKLLIQFQNNGVVDDSQLPKDRFSAERLKGVDSTLKIQPAKLEDSAVYLCASSFGQNSYEQYFGPGTRLTVT.

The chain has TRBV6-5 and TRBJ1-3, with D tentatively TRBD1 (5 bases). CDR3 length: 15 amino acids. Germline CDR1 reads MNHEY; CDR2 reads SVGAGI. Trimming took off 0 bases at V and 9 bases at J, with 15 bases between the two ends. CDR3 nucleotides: TGTGCCAGCAGTTACTCTCGGCAGGATAGGGGCACCATATATTTT. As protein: CASSYSRQDRGTIYF.

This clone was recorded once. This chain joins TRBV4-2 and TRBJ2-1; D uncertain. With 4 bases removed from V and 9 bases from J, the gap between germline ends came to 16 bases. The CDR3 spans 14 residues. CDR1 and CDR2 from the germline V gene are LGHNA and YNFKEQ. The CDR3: CASSRDLRGTEQFF. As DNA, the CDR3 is TGTGCCAGCAGCCGAGACTTGCGCGGAACTGAGCAGTTCTTC.

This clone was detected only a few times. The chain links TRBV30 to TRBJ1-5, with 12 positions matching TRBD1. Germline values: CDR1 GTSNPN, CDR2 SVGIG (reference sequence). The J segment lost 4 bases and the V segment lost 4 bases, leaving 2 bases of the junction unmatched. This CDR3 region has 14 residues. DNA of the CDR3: TGTGCCTGGACGGGACAGGGGGCTAATCAGCCCCAGCATTTT. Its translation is CAWTGQGANQPQHF.

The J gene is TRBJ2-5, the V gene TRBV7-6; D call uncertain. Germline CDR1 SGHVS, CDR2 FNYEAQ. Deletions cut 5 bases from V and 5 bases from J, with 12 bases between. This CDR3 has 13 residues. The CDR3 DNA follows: TGTGCCAGCAGCGAGCTCCCCAGGGAGACCCAGTACTTC. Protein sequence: CASSELPRETQYF.